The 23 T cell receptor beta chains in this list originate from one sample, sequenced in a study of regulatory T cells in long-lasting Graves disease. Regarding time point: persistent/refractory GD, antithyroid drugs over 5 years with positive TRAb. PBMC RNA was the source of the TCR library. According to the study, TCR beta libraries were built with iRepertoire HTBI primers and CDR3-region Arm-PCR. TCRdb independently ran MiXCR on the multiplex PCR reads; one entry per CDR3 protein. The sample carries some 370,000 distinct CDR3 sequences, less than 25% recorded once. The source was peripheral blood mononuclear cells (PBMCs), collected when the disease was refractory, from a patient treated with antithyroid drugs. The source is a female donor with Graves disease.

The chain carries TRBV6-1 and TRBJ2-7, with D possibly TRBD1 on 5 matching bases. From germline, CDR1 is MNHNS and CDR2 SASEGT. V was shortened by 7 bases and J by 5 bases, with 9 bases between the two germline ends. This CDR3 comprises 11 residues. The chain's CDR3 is CASKGIDEQYF. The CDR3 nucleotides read TGTGCCAGCAAGGGGATAGACGAGCAGTACTTC.

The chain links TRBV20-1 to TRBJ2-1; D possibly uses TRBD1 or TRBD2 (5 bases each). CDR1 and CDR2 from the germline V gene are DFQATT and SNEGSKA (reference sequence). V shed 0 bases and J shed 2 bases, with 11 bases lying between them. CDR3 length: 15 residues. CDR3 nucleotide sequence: TGCAGTGCTAGAGATGTCAGGGAGCCCTACAATGAGCAGTTCTTC. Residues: CSARDVREPYNEQFF.

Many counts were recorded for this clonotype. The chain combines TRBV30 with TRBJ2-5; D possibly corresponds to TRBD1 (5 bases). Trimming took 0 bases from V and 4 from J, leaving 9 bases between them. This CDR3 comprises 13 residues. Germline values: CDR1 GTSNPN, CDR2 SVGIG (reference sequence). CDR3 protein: CAWSVRGTETQYF. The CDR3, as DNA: TGTGCCTGGAGTGTTAGGGGAACAGAGACCCAGTACTTC. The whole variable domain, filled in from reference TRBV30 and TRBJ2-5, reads SQTIHQWPATLVQPVGSPLSLECTVEGTSNPNLYWYRQAAGRGLQLLFYSVGIGQISSEVPQNLSASRPQDRQFILSSKKLLLSDSGFYLCAWSVRGTETQYFGPGTRLLVL.

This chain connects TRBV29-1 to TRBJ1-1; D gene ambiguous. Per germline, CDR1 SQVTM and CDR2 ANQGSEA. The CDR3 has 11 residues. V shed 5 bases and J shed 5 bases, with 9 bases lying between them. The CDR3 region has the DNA TGCAGCGTTCACCGGGTAACTGAAGCTTTCTTT. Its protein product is CSVHRVTEAFF.

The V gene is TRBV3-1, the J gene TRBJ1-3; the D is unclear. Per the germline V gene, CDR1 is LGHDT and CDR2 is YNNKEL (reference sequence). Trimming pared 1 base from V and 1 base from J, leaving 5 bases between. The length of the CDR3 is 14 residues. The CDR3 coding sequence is TGTGCCAGCAGCCAAGGAGGGTCTGGAAACACCATATATTTT. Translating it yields CASSQGGSGNTIYF. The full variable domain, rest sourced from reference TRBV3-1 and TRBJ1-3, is DTAVSQTPKYLVTQMGNDKSIKCEQNLGHDTMYWYKQDSKKFLKIMFSYNNKELIINETVPNRFSPKSPDKAHLNLHINSLELGDSAVYFCASSQGGSGNTIYFGEGSWLTVV.

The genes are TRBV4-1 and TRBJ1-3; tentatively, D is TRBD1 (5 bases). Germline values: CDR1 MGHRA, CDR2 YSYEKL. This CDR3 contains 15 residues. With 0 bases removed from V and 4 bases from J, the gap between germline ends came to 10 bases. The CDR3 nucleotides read TGCGCCAGCAGCCAAGACAGGGTCCGCGGAAACACCATATATTTT. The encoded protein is CASSQDRVRGNTIYF.

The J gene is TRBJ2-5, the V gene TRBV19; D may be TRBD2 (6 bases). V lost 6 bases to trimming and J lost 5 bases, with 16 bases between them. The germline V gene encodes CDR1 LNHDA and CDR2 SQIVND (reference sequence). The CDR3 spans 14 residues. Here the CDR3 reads CASRQSGAGETQYF. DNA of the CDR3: TGTGCCAGTAGGCAATCGGGAGCTGGTGAGACCCAGTACTTC.

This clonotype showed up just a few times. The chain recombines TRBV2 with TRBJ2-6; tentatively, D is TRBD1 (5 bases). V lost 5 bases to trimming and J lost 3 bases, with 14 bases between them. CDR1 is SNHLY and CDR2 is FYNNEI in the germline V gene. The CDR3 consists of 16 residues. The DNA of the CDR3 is TGTGCCAGCAGTCAGAACAGGTTCAGTGGGGCCAACGTCCTGACTTTC. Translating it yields CASSQNRFSGANVLTF.

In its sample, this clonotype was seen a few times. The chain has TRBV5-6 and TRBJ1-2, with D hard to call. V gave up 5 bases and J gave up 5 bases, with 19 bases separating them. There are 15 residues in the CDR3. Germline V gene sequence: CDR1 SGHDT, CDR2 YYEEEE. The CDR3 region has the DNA TGTGCCAGCAGTCCGGCAGGACTCTTAACTTATGGCTACACCTTC. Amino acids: CASSPAGLLTYGYTF.

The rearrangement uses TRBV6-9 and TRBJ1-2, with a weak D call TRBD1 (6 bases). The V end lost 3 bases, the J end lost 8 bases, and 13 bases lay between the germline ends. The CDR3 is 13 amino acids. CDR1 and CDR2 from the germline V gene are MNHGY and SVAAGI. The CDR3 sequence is CASSYVGASGYTF. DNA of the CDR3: TGTGCCAGCAGTTACGTGGGGGCGTCGGGCTACACCTTC.

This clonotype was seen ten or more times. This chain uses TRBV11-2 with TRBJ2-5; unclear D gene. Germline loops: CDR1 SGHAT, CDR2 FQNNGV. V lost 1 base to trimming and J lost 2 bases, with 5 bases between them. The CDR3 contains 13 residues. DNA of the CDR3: TGTGCCAGCAGCTTAGTCGGACAAGAGACCCAGTACTTC. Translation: CASSLVGQETQYF.

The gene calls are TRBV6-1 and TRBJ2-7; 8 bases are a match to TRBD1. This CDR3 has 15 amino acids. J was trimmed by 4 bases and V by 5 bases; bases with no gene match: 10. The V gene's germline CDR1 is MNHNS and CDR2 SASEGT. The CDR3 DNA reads TGTGCCAGCAGTCACCTCGACAGGGGTGGTTACGAGCAGTACTTC. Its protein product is CASSHLDRGGYEQYF.

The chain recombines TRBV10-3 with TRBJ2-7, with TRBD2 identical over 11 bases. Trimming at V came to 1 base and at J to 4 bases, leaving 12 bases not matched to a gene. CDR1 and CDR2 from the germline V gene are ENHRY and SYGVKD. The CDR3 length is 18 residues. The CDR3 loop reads CAISELEGSGRAAYEQYF. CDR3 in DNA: TGTGCCATCAGTGAGTTGGAGGGTAGCGGGAGGGCCGCGTACGAGCAGTACTTC.

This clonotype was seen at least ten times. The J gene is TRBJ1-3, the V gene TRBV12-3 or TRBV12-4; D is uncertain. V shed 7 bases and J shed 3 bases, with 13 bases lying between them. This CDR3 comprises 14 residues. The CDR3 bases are TGTGCCAGCAACCACCTACGGGGTGGAAACACCATATATTTT. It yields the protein CASNHLRGGNTIYF.

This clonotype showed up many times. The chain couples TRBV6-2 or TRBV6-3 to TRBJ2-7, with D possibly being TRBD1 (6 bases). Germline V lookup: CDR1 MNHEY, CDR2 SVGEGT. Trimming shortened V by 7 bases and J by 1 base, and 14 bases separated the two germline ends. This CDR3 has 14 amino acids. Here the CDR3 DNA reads TGTGCCAGCACCAGGGGTGGCATTTCCTACGAGCAGTACTTC. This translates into CASTRGGISYEQYF.

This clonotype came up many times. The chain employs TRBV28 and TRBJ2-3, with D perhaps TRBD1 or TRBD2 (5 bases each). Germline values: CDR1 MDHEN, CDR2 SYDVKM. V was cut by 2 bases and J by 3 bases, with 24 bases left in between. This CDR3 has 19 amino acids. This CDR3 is CASSLRYGNWGRSTDTQYF. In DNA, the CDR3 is TGTGCCAGCAGTTTACGTTACGGGAATTGGGGGAGATCGACAGATACGCAGTATTTT.

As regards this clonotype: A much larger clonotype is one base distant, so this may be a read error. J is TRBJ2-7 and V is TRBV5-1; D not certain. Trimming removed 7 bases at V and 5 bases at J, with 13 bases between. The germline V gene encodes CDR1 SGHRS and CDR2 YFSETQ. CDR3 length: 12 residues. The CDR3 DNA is TGCGCCAGCGGCCCAAATCGACACGAGCAGTACTTC. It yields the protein CASGPNRHEQYF.

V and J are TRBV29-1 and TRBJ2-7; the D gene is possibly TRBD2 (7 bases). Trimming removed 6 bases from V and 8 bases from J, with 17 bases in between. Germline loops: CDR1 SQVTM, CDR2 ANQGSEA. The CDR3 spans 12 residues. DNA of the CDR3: TGCAGCGTCGTCAGGGAGGGGGAGAAGCAGTACTTC. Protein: CSVVREGEKQYF.

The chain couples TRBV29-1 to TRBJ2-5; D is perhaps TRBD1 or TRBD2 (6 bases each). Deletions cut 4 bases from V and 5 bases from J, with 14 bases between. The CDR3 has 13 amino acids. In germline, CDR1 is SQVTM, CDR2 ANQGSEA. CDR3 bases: TGCAGCGTTGGCCTGGGGGGCAGGGAGACCCAGTACTTC. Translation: CSVGLGGRETQYF.

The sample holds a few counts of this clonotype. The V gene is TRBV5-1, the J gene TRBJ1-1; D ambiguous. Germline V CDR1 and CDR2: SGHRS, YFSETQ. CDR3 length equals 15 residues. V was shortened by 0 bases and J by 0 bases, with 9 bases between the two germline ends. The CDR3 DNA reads TGCGCCAGCAGCTTGGATGGGGTCATGAACACTGAAGCTTTCTTT. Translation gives CASSLDGVMNTEAFF.

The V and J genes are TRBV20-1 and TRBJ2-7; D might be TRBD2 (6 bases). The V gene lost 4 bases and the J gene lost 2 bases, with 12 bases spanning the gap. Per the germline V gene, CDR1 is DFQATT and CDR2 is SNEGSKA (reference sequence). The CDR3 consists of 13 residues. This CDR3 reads CSAKFGSPYEQYF. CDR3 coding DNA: TGCAGTGCTAAGTTCGGGAGCCCCTACGAGCAGTACTTC.

In DNA form, the CDR3 reads TGTGCCAGCAGCTTAGATCGGGGCGAGGGGACCTTC. It yields the protein CASSLDRGEGTF. V is TRBV7-9 and J is TRBJ1-2; tentatively, D is TRBD1 (5 bases). The CDR3 loop spans 12 amino acids. The ends were cut back, 1 base at V and 14 bases at J, with 14 bases in the middle. Germline CDR1 SEHNR, CDR2 FQNEAQ (reference sequence).

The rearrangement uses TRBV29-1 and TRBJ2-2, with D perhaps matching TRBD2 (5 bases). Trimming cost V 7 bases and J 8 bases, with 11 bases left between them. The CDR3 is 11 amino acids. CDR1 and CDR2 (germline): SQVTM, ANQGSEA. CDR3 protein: CSAAGRGELFF. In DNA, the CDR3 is TGCAGCGCCGCGGGTCGAGGGGAGCTGTTTTTT.